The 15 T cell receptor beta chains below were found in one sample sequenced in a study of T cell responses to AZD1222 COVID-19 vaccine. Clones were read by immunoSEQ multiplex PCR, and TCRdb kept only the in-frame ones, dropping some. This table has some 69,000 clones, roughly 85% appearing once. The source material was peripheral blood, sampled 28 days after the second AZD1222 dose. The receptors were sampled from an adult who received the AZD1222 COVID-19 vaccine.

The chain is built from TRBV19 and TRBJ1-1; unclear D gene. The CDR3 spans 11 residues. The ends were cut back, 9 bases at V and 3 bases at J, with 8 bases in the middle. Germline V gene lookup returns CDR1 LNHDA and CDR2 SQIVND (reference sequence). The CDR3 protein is CASQTYTEAFF. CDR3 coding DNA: TGTGCCAGCCAGACGTACACTGAAGCTTTCTTT.

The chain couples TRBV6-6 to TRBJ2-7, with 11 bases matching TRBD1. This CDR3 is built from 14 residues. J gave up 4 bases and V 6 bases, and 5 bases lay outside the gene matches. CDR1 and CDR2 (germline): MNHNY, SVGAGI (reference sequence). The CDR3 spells CASRLDRGRYEQYF. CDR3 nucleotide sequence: TGTGCCAGCAGACTGGACAGGGGGCGTTACGAGCAGTACTTC.

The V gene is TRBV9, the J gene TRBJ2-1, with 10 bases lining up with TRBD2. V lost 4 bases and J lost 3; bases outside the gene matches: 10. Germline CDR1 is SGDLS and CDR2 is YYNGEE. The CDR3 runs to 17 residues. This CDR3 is CASSPRGSGRVYNEQFF. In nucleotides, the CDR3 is TGTGCCAGCAGCCCCCGTGGAAGCGGGAGGGTCTACAATGAGCAGTTCTTC.

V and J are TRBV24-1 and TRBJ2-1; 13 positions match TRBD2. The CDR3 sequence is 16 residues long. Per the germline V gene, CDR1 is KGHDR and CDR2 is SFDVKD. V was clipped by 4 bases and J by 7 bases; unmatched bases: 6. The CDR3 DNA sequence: TGTGCCACCAGTGAGGGGGGACTAGCGGGGCAAAATGAGCAGTTCTTC. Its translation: CATSEGGLAGQNEQFF.

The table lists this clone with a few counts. The DNA for the CDR3 is TGTGCCAGCAGAGTCTACAATGAGCAGTTCTTC. The encoded protein is CASRVYNEQFF. The chain combines TRBV27 with TRBJ2-1; D gene uncertain. The CDR3 is made up of 11 amino acids. V was trimmed by 6 bases and J by 3 bases, leaving 3 bases between them. The germline V gene encodes CDR1 MNHEY and CDR2 SMNVEV (reference sequence).

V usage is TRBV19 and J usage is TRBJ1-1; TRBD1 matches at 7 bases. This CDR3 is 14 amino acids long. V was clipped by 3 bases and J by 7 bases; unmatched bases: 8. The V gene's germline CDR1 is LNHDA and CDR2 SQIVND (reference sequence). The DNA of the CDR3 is TGTGCCAGTAGTATCCGGGACAGCTTCAGTGAAGCTTTCTTT. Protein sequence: CASSIRDSFSEAFF.

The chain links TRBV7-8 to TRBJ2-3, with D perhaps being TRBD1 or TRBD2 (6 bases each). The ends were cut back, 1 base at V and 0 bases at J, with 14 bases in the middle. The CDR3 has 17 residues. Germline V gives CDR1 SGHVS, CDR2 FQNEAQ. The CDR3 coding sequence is TGTGCCAGCAGCTTAGGTCGGGGGCCCCGAAGCACAGATACGCAGTATTTT. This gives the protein CASSLGRGPRSTDTQYF.

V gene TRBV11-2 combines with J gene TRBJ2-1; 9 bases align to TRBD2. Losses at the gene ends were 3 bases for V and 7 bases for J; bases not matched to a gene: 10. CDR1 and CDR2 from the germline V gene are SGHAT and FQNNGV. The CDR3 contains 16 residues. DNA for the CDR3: TGTGCCAGCAGCTTGCATAGCGGGAGAAGATATAATGAGCAGTTCTTC. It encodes CASSLHSGRRYNEQFF.

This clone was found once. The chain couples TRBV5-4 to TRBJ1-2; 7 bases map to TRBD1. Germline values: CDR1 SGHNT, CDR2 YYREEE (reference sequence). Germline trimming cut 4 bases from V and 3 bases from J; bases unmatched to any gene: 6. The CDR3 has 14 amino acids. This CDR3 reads CASSRTQGDYGYTF. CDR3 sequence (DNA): TGTGCCAGCAGCAGGACTCAGGGGGACTATGGCTACACCTTC.

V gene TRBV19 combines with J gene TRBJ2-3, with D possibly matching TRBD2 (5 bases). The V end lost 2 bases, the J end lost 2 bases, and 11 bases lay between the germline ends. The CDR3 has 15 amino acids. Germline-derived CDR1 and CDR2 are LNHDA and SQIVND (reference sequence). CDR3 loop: CASSITGFTTDTQYF. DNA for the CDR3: TGTGCCAGTAGTATAACGGGATTTACCACAGATACGCAGTATTTT.

CDR3 sequence: CASSPVPMNTEAFF. CDR3 in DNA: TGTGCCAGCAGCCCCGTCCCCATGAACACTGAAGCTTTCTTT. The J gene is TRBJ1-1, the V gene TRBV6-5; D gene uncertain. Trimming removed 6 bases at V and 0 bases at J, with 11 bases between. The CDR3 is 14 residues long. Germline lookup yields CDR1 MNHEY and CDR2 SVGAGI.

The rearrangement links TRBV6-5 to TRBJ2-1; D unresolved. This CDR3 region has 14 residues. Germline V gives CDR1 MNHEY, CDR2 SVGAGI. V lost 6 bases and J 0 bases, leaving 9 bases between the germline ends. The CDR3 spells CASRTASSYNEQFF. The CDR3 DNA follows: TGTGCCAGCAGGACTGCGAGCTCCTACAATGAGCAGTTCTTC.

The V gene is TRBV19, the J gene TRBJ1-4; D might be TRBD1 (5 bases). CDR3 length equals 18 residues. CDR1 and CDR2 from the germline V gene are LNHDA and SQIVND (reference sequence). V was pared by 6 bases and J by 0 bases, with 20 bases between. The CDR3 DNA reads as TGTGCCAGTAGGCCCCGGGGCAGGGAATCTGCAACTAATGAAAAACTGTTTTTT. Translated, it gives CASRPRGRESATNEKLFF.

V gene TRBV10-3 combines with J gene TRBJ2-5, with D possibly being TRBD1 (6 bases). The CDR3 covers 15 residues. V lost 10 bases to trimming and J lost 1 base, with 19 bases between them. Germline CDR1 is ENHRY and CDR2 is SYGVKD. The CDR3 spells CATRPDTGFQETQYF. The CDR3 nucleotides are TGTGCCACCAGGCCCGACACAGGGTTCCAAGAGACCCAGTACTTC.

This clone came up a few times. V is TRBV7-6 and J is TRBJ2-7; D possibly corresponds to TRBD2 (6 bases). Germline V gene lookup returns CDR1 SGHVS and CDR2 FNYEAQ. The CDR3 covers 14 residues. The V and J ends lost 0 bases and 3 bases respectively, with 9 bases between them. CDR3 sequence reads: CASSLALGGYEQYF. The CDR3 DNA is TGTGCCAGCAGCTTAGCGCTGGGGGGCTACGAGCAGTACTTC.